This T cell receptor beta chain comes out of a study of vaccination and CD4 T cells after COVID-19. As to time point: late sampling 161 to 241 days after vaccination in three convalescent patients. The treatment is: approximately 9-day PBMC culture with coronavirus spike peptide pools or control peptides (ViraFEST assay). V was trimmed by 0 bases and J by 0 bases, leaving 11 bases between them. Germline V gene sequence: CDR1 DFQATT, CDR2 SNEGSKA (reference sequence). The CDR3 has 16 amino acids. The Oncomine TCR Beta short-read assay sequenced DNA from cultured CD4+ T cells. From the PCR reads, TCRdb called clonotypes with MiXCR, one entry per CDR3 protein. This sample has about 24,000 distinct CDR3 sequences; about 42% occur once, and the top ten carry roughly 4%. Details on this clonotype: Antigen specificity is unknown.

This rearrangement joins TRBV20-1 to TRBJ2-2; D gene ambiguous. The sequences come from CD4+ T cells from blood, cultured in vitro, collected about 7 months after SARS-CoV-2 vaccination. The TCR was taken from a human donor who had recovered from COVID-19. In DNA form, the CDR3 reads TGCAGTGCTAGAGATCCCGGTCGGGCGAACACCGGGGAGCTGTTTTTT. Residues: CSARDPGRANTGELFF.